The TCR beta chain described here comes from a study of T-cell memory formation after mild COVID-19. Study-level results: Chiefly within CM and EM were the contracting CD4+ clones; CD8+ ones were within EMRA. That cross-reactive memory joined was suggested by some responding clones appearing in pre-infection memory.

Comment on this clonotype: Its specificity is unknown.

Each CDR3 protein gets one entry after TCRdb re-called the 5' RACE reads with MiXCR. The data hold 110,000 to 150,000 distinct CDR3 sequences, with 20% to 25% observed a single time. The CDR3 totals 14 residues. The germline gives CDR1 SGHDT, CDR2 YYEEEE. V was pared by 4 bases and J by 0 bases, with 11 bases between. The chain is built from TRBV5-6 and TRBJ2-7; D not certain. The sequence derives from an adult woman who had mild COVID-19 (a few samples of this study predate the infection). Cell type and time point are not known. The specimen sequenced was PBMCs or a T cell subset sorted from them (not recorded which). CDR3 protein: CASSHRPVSYEQYF. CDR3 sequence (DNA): TGTGCCAGCAGCCATCGACCCGTCTCCTACGAGCAGTACTTC.